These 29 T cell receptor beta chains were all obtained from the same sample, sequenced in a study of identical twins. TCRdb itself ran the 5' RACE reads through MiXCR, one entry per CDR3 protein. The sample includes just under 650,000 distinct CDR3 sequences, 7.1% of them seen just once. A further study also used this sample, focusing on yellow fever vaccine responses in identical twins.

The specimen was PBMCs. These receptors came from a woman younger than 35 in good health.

The CDR3 region has the DNA TGTGCCAGCAGTGAAGGACAGGGGGCTTACGAGCAGTACGTC. Encoded protein: CASSEGQGAYEQYV. The rearrangement joins TRBV6-1 to TRBJ2-7; 10 bases map to TRBD1. Germline CDR1 is MNHNS and CDR2 is SASEGT. The CDR3 covers 14 residues. V lost 1 base and J lost 4; bases outside the gene matches: 1.

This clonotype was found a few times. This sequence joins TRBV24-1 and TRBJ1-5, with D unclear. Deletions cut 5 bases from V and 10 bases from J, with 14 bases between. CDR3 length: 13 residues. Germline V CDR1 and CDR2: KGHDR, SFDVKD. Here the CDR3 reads CATSASTRDPQHF. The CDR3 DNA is TGTGCCACCAGTGCCAGCACCCGGGATCCCCAGCATTTT.

Here the CDR3 DNA reads TGCAGTGGGGGTACAGGCCCCCAAGAGACCCAGTACTTC. This gives the protein CSGGTGPQETQYF. The chain is built from TRBV20-1 and TRBJ2-5, with D perhaps TRBD1 (5 bases). Germline V CDR1 and CDR2: DFQATT, SNEGSKA (reference sequence). Trimming stripped 7 bases from V and 1 base from J, with 13 bases between. This CDR3 has 13 residues.

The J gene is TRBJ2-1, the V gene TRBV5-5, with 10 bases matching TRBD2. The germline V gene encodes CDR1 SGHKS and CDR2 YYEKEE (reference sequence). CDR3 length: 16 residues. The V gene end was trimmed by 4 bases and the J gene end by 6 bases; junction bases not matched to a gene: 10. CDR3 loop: CASSIEAGGPSNEQFF. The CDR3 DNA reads TGTGCCAGCAGCATTGAAGCGGGGGGGCCCTCCAATGAGCAGTTCTTC.

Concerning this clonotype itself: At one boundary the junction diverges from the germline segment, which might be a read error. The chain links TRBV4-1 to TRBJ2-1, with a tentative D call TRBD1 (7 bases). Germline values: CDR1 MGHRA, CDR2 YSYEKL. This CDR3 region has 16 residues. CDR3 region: CARSPEGRGSYNEQFF. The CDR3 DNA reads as TGTGCCAGGAGCCCGGAGGGCAGGGGGTCCTACAATGAGCAGTTCTTC.

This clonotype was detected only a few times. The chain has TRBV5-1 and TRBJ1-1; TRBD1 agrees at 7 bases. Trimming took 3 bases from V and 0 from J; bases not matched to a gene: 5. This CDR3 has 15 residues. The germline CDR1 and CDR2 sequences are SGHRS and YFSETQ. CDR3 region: CASSYRQGLNTEAFF. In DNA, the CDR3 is TGCGCCAGCAGCTACCGACAGGGACTGAACACTGAAGCTTTCTTT.

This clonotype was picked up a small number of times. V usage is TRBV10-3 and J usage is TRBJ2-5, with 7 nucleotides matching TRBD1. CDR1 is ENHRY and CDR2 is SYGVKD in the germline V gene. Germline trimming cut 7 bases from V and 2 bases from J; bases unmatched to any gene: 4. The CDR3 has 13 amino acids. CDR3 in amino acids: CAITRDRQETQYF. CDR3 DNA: TGTGCCATCACCCGGGACAGACAAGAGACCCAGTACTTC.

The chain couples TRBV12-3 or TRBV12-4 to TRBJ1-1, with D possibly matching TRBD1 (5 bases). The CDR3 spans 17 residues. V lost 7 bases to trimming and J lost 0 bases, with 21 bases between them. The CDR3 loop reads CASTERRGSAVNTEAFF. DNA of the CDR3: TGTGCCAGCACCGAACGGAGGGGCTCTGCAGTGAACACTGAAGCTTTCTTT.

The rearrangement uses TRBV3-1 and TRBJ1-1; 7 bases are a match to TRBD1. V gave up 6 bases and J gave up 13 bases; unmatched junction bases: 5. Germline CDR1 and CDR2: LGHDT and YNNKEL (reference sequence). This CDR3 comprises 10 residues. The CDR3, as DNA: TGTGCCAGCAGTGACAGGGCGCATTTCTTT. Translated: CASSDRAHFF.

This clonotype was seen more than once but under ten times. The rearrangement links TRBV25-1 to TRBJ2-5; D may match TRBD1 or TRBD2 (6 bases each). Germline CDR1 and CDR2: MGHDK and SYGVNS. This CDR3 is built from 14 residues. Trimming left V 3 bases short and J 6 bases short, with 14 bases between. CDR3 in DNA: TGTGCCAGCAGTGATGTGGGGGGCGCGAAGACCCAGTACTTC. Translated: CASSDVGGAKTQYF.

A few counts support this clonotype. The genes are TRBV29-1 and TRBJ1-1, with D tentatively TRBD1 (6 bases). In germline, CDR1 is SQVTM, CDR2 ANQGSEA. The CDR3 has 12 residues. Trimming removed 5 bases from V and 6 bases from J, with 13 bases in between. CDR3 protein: CSVKQGIAEAFF. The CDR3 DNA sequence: TGCAGCGTTAAACAGGGTATTGCTGAAGCTTTCTTT. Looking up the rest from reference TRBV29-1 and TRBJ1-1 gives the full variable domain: SAVISQKPSRDICQRGTSLTIQCQVDSQVTMMFWYRQQPGQSLTLIATANQGSEATYESGFVIDKFPISRPNLTFSTLTVSNMSPEDSSIYLCSVKQGIAEAFFGQGTRLTVV.

This CDR3 is CASSMSSGRSYEQYF. The CDR3, as DNA: TGTGCCAGTAGTATGAGTAGCGGGAGGTCCTACGAGCAGTACTTC. The rearrangement joins TRBV19 to TRBJ2-7, with 10 bases that match TRBD2. V shed 3 bases, J shed 1 base, and the junction held 3 bases outside the gene matches. Germline V CDR1 and CDR2: LNHDA, SQIVND (reference sequence). The CDR3 length is 15 residues. The full variable domain, rest sourced from reference TRBV19 and TRBJ2-7, is DGGITQSPKYLFRKEGQNVTLSCEQNLNHDAMYWYRQDPGQGLRLIYYSQIVNDFQKGDIAEGYSVSREKKESFPLTVTSAQKNPTAFYLCASSMSSGRSYEQYFGPGTRLTVT.

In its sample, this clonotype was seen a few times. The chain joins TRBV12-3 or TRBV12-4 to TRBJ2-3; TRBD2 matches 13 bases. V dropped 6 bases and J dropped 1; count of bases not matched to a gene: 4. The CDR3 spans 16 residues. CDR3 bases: TGTGCCAGCAGGGGACTAGCGGGACGCGGCACAGATACGCAGTATTTT. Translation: CASRGLAGRGTDTQYF.

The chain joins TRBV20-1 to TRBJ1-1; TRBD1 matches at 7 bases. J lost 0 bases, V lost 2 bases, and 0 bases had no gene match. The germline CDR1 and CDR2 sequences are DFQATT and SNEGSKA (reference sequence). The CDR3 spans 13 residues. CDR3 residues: CSARTGVNTEAFF. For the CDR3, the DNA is TGCAGTGCTAGAACAGGGGTGAACACTGAAGCTTTCTTT.

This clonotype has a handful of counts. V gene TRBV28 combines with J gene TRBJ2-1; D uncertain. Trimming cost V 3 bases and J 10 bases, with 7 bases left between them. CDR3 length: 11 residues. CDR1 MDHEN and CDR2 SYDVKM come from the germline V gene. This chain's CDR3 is CASSLYSEQFF. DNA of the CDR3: TGTGCCAGCAGTTTGTACAGCGAGCAGTTCTTC.

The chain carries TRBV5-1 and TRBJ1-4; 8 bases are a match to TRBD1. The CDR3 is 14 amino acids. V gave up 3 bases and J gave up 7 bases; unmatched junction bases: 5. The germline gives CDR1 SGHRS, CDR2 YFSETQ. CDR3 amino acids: CASSSQGDPEKLFF. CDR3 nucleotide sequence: TGCGCCAGCAGCTCACAGGGGGATCCTGAAAAACTGTTTTTT.

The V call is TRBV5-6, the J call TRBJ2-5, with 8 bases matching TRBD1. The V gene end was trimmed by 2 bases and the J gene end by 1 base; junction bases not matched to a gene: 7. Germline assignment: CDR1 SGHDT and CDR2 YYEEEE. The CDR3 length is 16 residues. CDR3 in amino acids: CASSLTDRGVQETQYF. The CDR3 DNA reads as TGTGCCAGCAGCTTAACCGACAGGGGCGTCCAAGAGACCCAGTACTTC.

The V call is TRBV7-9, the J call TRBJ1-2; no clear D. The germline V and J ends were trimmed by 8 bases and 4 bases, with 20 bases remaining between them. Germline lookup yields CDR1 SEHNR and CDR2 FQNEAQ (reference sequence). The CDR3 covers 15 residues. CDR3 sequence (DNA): TGTGCCAGCCCGAAGCCCGAGTTCGAACTCTATGGCTACACCTTC. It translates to CASPKPEFELYGYTF. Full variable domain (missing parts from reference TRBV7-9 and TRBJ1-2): DTGVSQNPRHKITKRGQNVTFRCDPISEHNRLYWYRQTLGQGPEFLTYFQNEAQLEKSRLLSDRFSAERPKGSFSTLEIQRTEQGDSAMYLCASPKPEFELYGYTFGSGTRLTVV.

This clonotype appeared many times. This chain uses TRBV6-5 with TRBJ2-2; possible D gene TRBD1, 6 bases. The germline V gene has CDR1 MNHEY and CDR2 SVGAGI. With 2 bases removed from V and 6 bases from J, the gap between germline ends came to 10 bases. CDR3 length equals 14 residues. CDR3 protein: CASSYIRGAGELFF. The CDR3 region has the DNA TGTGCCAGCAGTTACATCAGGGGCGCCGGGGAGCTGTTTTTT.

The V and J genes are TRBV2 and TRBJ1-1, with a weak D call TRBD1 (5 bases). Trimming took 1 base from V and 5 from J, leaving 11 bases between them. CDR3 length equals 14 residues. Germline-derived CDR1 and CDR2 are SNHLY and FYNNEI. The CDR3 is CASSEVGGRTEAFF. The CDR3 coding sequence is TGTGCCAGCAGTGAAGTGGGGGGGAGGACTGAAGCTTTCTTT.

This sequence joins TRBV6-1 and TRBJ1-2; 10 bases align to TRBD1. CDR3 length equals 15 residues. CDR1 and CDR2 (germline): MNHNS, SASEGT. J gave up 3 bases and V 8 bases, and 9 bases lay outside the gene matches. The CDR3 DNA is TGTGCCAGCTACTCCGGGACAGGGGCTCACTATGGCTACACCTTC. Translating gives CASYSGTGAHYGYTF.

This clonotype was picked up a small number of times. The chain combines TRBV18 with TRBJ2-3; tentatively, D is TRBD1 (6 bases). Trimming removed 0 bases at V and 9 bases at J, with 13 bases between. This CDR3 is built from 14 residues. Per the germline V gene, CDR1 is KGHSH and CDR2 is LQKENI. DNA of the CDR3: TGTGCCAGCTCACCACCATCTCAGGGGAAGACGCAGTATTTT. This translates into CASSPPSQGKTQYF.

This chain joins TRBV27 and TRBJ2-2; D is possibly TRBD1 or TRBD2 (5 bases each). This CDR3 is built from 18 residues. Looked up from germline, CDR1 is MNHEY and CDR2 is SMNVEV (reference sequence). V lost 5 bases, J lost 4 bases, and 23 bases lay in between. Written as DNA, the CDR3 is TGTGCCAGCAGTCCTAAGGGGCAAGACGGGGTGTTCACCGGGGAGCTGTTTTTT. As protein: CASSPKGQDGVFTGELFF.

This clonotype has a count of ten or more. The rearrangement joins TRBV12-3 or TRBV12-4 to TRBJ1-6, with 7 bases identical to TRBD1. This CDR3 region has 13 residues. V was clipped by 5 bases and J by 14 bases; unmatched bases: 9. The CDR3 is CASSPPKQGTLHF. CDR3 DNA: TGTGCCAGCAGTCCCCCGAAACAGGGGACCCTCCACTTT.

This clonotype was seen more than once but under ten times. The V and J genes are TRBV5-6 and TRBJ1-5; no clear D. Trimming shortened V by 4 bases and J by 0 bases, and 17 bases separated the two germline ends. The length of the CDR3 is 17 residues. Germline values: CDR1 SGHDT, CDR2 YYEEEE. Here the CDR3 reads CASSLASWGASNQPQHF. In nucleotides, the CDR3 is TGTGCCAGCAGCCTGGCGAGTTGGGGAGCTAGCAATCAGCCCCAGCATTTT. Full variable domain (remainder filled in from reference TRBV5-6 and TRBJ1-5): DAGVTQSPTHLIKTRGQQVTLRCSPKSGHDTVSWYQQALGQGPQFIFQYYEEEERQRGNFPDRFSGHQFPNYSSELNVNALLLGDSALYLCASSLASWGASNQPQHFGDGTRLSIL.

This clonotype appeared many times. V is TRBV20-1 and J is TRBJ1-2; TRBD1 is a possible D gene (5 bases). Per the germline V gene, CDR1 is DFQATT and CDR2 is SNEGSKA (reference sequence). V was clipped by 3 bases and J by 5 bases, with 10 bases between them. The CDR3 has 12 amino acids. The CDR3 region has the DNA TGCAGTGCTAGGACCAGGGCGTATGGCTACACCTTC. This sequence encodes CSARTRAYGYTF.

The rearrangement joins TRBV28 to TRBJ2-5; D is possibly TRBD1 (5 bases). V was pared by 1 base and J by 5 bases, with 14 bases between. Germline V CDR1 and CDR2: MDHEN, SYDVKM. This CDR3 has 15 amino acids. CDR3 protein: CASSLSRRYRETQYF. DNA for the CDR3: TGTGCCAGCAGTTTATCCCGGAGATACAGGGAGACCCAGTACTTC.

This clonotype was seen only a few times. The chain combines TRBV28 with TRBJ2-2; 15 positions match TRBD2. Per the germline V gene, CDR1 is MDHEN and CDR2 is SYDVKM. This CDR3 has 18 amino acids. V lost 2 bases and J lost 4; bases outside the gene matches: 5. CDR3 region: CASSLGGLAGGRTGELFF. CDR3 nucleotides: TGTGCCAGCAGTTTAGGGGGACTAGCGGGAGGACGCACCGGGGAGCTGTTTTTT.

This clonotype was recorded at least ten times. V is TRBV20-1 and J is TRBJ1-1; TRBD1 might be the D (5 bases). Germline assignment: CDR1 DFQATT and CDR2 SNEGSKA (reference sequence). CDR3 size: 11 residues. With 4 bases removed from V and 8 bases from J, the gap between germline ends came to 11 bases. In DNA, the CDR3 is TGCAGTGCTACCCAGGGACCCGAAGCTTTCTTT. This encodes CSATQGPEAFF.